The 4 T cell receptor beta chains listed next were all sequenced from one sample in a study of CD8+CD57+ T cells in acquired aplastic anemia (dated by TCRdb to the late 2010s). TCRdb lists the instrument as Illumina HiSeq 2000. Genomic DNA served as template for TCR beta VDJ combination and CDR3 sequence profiling. The raw public reads went through TCRdb reprocessing: fastp at Q25, MiXCR clone calling, in-frame beta chains kept. Rows are unified per CDR3 protein, each entry keeping the most common DNA and genes. The sample records 200,000 to 300,000 distinct CDR3 sequences, roughly 82% of which are singletons. Together, the top ten hold roughly two fifths of the sample. Expansion of CD8+CD57+ cells had been shown by flow cytometry in the patients chosen for sequencing. Sequenced material: sorted CD4+, CD8+, or CD8+CD57+ T cells (not recorded which) from PBMCs. Every receptor here comes from a human donor with aplastic anemia.

The rearrangement uses TRBV7-8 and TRBJ2-7; the D gene is possibly TRBD2 (7 bases). Trimming removed 7 bases at V and 3 bases at J, with 28 bases between. The germline V gene has CDR1 SGHVS and CDR2 FQNEAQ. The CDR3 totals 18 residues. The CDR3 bases are TGTGCCAGCACCCTAGGGAGGGACCGCTCAGGGGCCTACTACGAGCAGTACGTC. Its translation: CASTLGRDRSGAYYEQYV.

Concerning this clonotype itself: One base away lies a much larger clone, so this may be a sequencing read error. The rearrangement joins TRBV9 to TRBJ1-1; the match to TRBD1 covers 7 bases. The CDR3 extends over 15 amino acids. Germline trimming cut 0 bases from V and 11 bases from J; bases unmatched to any gene: 13. The germline gives CDR1 SGDLS, CDR2 YYNGEE. The CDR3 spells CASSVGGQSTDTAFF. CDR3 coding DNA: TGTGCCAGCAGCGTAGGGGGACAGAGCACAGATACGGCTTTCTTT.

With respect to this clonotype: The CDR3 does not end in the conserved phenylalanine or tryptophan, so this is likely a read error. It is unclear where the CDR3 begins or ends on the DNA, so no DNA is shown, and the CDR3 is as TCRdb lists it. This chain connects TRBV24-1 to TRBJ2-7; the table's D call, TRBD1, has no DNA check behind it. Germline V lookup: CDR1 KGHDR, CDR2 SFDVKD. The CDR3 adds up to 16 amino acids, both ends counted. The CDR3 sequence is CATSAPGGANVSEKYN.

This clonotype has a single count. The CDR3 carries no conserved terminal phenylalanine or tryptophan, so it likely arises from a read error. The DNA is left out, because the CDR3 cannot be placed on it with certainty; the CDR3 is given as TCRdb lists it. This chain connects TRBV19 to TRBJ2-1; the listed D gene, TRBD1, was not tested against the DNA. The germline CDR1 and CDR2 sequences are LNHDA and SQIVND (reference sequence). The CDR3 comprises 16 residues, both ends counted. The CDR3 here is CASSIAGGSDHEEFFV.